The clone carrying this T cell receptor beta chain was picked up a small number of times. This sample was taken from a study of blood T cell repertoires in COVID-19. Study in general: The United States, Italy and Spain supplied acute and convalescent COVID-19 samples. T cells, B-cell-depleted T cells, or PBMCs provided the cDNA or gDNA that served as material.

As originally analysed: Using reference gene primer amplification, nucleated cell counts were estimated. The data were produced by immunoSEQ multiplex PCR, yet TCRdb's version contains in-frame clones alone and is incomplete. Clone size and the V and J calls come from that table; the DNA yielded D and trimming. In the table there are more than 100,000 clones, roughly nine tenths of which are singletons. The CDR3 runs to 16 residues. Between the trimmed V and J ends, which lost 2 bases and 5 bases, there was a span of 19 bases. The germline CDR1 and CDR2 sequences are LNHNV and YYDKDF (reference sequence).

The origin of this receptor is a human donor in a cohort sampled during active COVID-19. The chain uses TRBV15 and TRBJ2-7; weak D call: TRBD1 (6 bases). The sequencing input was peripheral blood. The CDR3: CATSRPNRQASHEQYF. The CDR3 nucleotides read TGTGCCACCAGCAGACCAAATCGACAGGCGTCCCACGAGCAGTACTTC.